This TCR beta chain comes out of a study of T-cell reconstitution after alpha-beta-depleted transplantation in children. Library preparation (for TCRbeta) was performed with unique molecular identifiers. TCRdb ran MiXCR on the PCR reads and lists one entry per CDR3 protein. The repertoire holds about 400,000 distinct CDR3 sequences, with about an eighth as singletons. V lost 2 bases and J lost 6, with 9 bases in between. The CDR3 has 12 residues. Germline V gene data show CDR1 as SGHRS and CDR2 as YFSETQ. This chain uses TRBV5-1 with TRBJ2-7; a weak D match, TRBD1 (6 bases). The source is a human donor who donated a stem cell graft to a child with Fanconi anemia. The material was PBMCs, obtained from the stem cell graft. Here the CDR3 reads CASSFTGTEQYF. CDR3 DNA: TGCGCCAGCAGCTTCACAGGGACCGAGCAGTACTTC.